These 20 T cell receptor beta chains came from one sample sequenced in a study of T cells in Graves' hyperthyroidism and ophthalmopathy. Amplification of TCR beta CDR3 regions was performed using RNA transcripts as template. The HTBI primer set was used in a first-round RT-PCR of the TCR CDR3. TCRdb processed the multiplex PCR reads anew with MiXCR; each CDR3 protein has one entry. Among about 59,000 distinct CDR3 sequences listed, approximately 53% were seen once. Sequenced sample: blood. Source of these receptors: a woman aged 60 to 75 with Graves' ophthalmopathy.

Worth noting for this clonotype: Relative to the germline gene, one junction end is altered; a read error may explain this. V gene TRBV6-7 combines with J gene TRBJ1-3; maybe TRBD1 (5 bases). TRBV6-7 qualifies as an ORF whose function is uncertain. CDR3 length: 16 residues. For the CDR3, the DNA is TGTGACAGCAGTTACCTCTGGACAACGGAAGGAAACACCATATATTTT. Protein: CDSSYLWTTEGNTIYF.

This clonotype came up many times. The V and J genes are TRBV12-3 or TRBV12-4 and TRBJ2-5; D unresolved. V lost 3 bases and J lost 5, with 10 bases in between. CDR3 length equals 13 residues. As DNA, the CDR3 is TGTGCCAGCAGTTTCGCTAGTAGGGAGACCCAGTACTTC. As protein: CASSFASRETQYF.

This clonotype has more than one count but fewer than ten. As DNA, the CDR3 is TGTGCCAGCAGTGAAGGGGGGGCACGGGGCACAGATACGCAGTATTTT. Translated, it gives CASSEGGARGTDTQYF. The chain combines TRBV25-1 with TRBJ2-3; possibly TRBD2 for D (7 bases). The CDR3 covers 16 residues. CDR1 and CDR2 from the germline V gene are MGHDK and SYGVNS. The ends were cut back, 2 bases at V and 1 base at J, with 13 bases in the middle. The full variable domain, completed using reference TRBV25-1 and TRBJ2-3, is EADIYQTPRYLVIGTGKKITLECSQTMGHDKMYWYQQDPGMELHLIHYSYGVNSTEKGDLSSESTVSRIRTEHFPLTLESARPSHTSQYLCASSEGGARGTDTQYFGPGTRLTVL.

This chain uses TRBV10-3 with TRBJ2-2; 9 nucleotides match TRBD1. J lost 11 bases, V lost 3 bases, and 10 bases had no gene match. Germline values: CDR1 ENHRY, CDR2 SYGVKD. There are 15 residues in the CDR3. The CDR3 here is CAISEGTGMPGELFF. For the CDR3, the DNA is TGTGCCATCAGTGAAGGGACAGGGATGCCTGGAGAGCTGTTTTTT.

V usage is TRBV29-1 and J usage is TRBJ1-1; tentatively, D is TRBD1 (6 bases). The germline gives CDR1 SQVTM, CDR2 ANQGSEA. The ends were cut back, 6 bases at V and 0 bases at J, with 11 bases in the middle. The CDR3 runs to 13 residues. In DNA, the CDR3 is TGCAGCGTACGGGACACCGTGAACACTGAAGCTTTCTTT. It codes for CSVRDTVNTEAFF.

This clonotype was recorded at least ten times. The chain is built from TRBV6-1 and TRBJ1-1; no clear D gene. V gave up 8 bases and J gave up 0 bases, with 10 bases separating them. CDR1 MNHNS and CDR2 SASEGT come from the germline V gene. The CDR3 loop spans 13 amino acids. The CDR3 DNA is TGTGCCAGCTCGGCGGGAATGAACACTGAAGCTTTCTTT. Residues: CASSAGMNTEAFF.

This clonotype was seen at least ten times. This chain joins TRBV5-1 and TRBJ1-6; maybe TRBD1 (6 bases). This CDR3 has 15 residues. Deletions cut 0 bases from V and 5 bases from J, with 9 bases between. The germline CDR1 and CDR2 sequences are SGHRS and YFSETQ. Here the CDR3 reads CASSLVGQNNSPLHF. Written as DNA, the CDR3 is TGCGCCAGCAGCTTGGTCGGACAGAATAATTCACCCCTCCACTTT.

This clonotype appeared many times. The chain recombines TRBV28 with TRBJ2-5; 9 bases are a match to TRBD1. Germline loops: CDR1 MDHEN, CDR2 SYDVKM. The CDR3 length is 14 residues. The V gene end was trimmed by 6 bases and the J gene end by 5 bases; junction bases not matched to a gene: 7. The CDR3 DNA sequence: TGTGCCAGCAGGGACAGGGGCGTACGGGAGACCCAGTACTTC. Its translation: CASRDRGVRETQYF.

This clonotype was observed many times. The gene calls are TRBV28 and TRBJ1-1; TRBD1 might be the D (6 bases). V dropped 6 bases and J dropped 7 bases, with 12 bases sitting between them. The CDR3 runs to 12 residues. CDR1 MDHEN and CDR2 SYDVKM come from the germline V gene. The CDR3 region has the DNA TGTGCCAGCAGGCGGACAGACATTGAAGCTTTCTTT. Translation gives CASRRTDIEAFF.

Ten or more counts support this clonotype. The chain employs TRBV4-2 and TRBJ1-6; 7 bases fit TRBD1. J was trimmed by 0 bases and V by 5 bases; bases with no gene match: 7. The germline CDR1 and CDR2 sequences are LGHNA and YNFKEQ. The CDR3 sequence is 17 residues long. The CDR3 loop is CASSETGSGSYNSPLHF. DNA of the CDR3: TGTGCCAGCAGCGAGACAGGGTCGGGCTCCTATAATTCACCCCTCCACTTT.

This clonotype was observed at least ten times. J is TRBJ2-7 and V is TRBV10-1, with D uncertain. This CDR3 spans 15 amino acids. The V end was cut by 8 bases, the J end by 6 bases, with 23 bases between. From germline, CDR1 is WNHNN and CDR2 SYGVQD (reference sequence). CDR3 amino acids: CASSSMGFTRAEQYF. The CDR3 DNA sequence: TGCGCCAGCTCCTCCATGGGTTTCACCCGGGCCGAGCAGTACTTC.

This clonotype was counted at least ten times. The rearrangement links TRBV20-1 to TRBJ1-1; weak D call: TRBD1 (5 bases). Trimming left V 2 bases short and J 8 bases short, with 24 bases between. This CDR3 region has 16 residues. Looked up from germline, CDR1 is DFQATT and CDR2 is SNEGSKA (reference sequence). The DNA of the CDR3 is TGCAGTGCTAGATTGGAGACGGGGGGTCTAGTTTCCGAAGCTTTCTTT. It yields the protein CSARLETGGLVSEAFF.

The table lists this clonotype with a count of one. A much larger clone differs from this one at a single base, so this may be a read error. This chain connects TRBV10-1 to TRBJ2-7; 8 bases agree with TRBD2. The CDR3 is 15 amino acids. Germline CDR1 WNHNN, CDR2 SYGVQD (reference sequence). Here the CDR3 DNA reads TGCGCCAGCAGTGAGTCCCGGGGGGGGCTCGACGAGCAGTGCTTC. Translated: CASSESRGGLDEQCF.

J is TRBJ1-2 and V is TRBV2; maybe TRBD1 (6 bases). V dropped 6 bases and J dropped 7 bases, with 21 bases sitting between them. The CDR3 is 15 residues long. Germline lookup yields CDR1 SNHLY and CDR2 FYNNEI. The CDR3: CASSQTARGNGGYTF. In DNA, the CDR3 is TGTGCCAGCAGCCAAACCGCCAGGGGAAATGGTGGCTACACCTTC.

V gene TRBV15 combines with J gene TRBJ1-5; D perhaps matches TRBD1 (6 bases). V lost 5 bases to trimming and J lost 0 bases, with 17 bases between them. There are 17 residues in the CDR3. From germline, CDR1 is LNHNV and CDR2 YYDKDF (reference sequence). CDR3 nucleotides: TGTGCCACCAGCGGGGGCGAGGGACGGGATAGCAATCAGCCCCAGCATTTT. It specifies CATSGGEGRDSNQPQHF.

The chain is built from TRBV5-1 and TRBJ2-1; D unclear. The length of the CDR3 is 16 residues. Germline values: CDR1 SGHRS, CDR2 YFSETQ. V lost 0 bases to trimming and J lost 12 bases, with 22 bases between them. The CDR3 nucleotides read TGCGCCAGCAGCTTGGTGGTTAGCAGATACACAGATACGCAGTTCTTC. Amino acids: CASSLVVSRYTDTQFF.

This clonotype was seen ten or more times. The CDR3 here is CASSSGSRASTDTQYF. In DNA form, the CDR3 reads TGCGCCAGCAGCTCCGGGTCGCGGGCTAGCACAGATACGCAGTATTTT. This chain links TRBV5-1 with TRBJ2-3, with D possibly matching TRBD2 (5 bases). CDR3 length: 16 residues. Germline loops: CDR1 SGHRS, CDR2 YFSETQ. V dropped 3 bases and J dropped 0 bases, with 14 bases sitting between them.

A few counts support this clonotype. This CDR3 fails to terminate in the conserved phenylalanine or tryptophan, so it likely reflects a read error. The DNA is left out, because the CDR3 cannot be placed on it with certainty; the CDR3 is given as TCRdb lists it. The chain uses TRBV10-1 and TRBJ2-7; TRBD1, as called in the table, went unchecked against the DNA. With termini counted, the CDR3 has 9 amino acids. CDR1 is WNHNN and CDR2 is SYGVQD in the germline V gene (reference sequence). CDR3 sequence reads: CASSESREI.

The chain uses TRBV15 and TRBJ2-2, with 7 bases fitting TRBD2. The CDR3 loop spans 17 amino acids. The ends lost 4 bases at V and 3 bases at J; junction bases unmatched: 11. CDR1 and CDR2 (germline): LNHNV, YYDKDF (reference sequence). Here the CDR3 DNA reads TGTGCCACCAGCATGCCAGACCGGGGGGTAGACACCGGGGAGCTGTTTTTT. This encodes CATSMPDRGVDTGELFF.

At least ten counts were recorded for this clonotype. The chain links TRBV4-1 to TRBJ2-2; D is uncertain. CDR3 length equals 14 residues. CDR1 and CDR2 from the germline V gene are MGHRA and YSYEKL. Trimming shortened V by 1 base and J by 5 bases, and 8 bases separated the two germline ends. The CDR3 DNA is TGCGCCAGCAGCCAAGTTGGACGAACCGGGGAGCTGTTTTTT. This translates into CASSQVGRTGELFF.